What follows describes a single TCR beta chain. Only in-frame clones appear in the TCRdb table, and some are missing; sequencing was by immunoSEQ multiplex PCR. The sample has roughly 120,000 clones; about 87% are singletons. The CDR3 loop spans 12 amino acids. V was clipped by 8 bases and J by 11 bases, with 18 bases between them. This entry is derived from a study of control samples from healthy donors and cancer patients. The TCR was taken from a man younger than 45 in good health. Sequenced material: blood. The chain uses TRBV12-3 or TRBV12-4 and TRBJ1-1, with a tentative D call TRBD1 (5 bases). CDR3 in DNA: TGTGCCAGCGGACTCAGGGACTCCGTTGCTTTCTTT. Protein sequence: CASGLRDSVAFF.